The source of this T cell receptor beta chain is a study of post-analysis software for immune sequencing data. Whole-study context: Progressive-relapsing, secondary progressive and relapsing-remitting multiple sclerosis were among the disease courses included.

The CDR3 extends over 14 amino acids. V lost 6 bases to trimming and J lost 3 bases; unmatched junction nucleotides: 6. CDR1 is DFQATT and CDR2 is SNEGSKA in the germline V gene (reference sequence). As for this clonotype: Its target is not known.

Study-level findings and limits: Elevated frequency relative to controls characterized four or five TRBV segments in patients, TRBV5-6, TRBV5-1 and TRBV20-1 among them. Normalized Chao1 diversity in multiple sclerosis patients fell significantly below that of controls. F measure clustering grouped samples strongly by preparation batch.

Researchers reported that TCR beta cDNA libraries carried unique molecular identifiers. Some 500,000 cDNA molecules were obtained from approximately 0.91 to 9.4 million T cells. TCRdb reprocessed the PCR reads with MiXCR, giving one entry per CDR3 protein. The table lists about 540,000 distinct CDR3 sequences, around a third of them singletons. The source is a girl aged 2-17 years with multiple sclerosis. Input material: blood. The rearrangement links TRBV20-1 to TRBJ2-3; 10 bases agree with TRBD2. The CDR3 nucleotides are TGCAGTGCCAGCGGGGGGGCCAGTACAGATACGCAGTATTTT. Translating it yields CSASGGASTDTQYF.